The source of this T cell receptor (beta chain) is a study of blood T cell repertoires in COVID-19. Measured with immunoSEQ multiplex PCR; TCRdb has only the in-frame clones, and not every one. Altogether about 350,000 clones are present, approximately 91% being singletons, with the ten largest covering just under 7.5%. The CDR3 length is 13 residues. J was trimmed by 6 bases and V by 8 bases; bases with no gene match: 6. In germline, CDR1 is ENHRY, CDR2 SYGVKD. The receptor comes from a woman in her 70s with COVID-19, enrolled during active disease. Specimen: peripheral blood. V and J are TRBV10-3 and TRBJ2-2; 7 nucleotides align to TRBD1. The CDR3, as DNA: TGTGCCATCGGTCAGGGGGTGGCCGGGGAGCTGTTTTTT. It is translated as CAIGQGVAGELFF.